These 2 T cell receptor beta chains were all obtained from the same sample, sequenced in a study of blood T cell repertoires in COVID-19. TCRdb's table, derived via immunoSEQ multiplex PCR, lists solely in-frame clones and lacks some. The sample consists of 300,000 to 400,000 clones, over 90% of them appearing once. Sequencing was performed on PBMCs or T cells enriched from blood (not recorded which). The origin of the receptors is a woman aged 25 to 39 who had been exposed to COVID-19.

Here the CDR3 reads CASSTGQLNSPLHF. For the CDR3, the DNA is TGTGCCAGCAGCACTGGACAGCTTAATTCACCCCTCCACTTT. This sequence joins TRBV5-4 and TRBJ1-6, with D tentatively TRBD1 (6 bases). CDR1 and CDR2 from the germline V gene are SGHNT and YYREEE (reference sequence). This CDR3 region has 14 residues. The ends were cut back, 4 bases at V and 6 bases at J, with 11 bases in the middle.

The gene calls are TRBV2 and TRBJ2-2, with D possibly matching TRBD2 (5 bases). Trimming took 7 bases from V and 2 from J, leaving 5 bases between them. CDR3 length equals 12 residues. Germline V lookup: CDR1 SNHLY, CDR2 FYNNEI. In nucleotides, the CDR3 is TGTGCCAGCACGGGAAACACCGGGGAGCTGTTTTTT. The encoded protein is CASTGNTGELFF.